The source of this TCR beta chain is a study of blood T cell repertoires in COVID-19. The method was immunoSEQ multiplex PCR; TCRdb's version includes in-frame clones alone and lacks a portion of them. The profile shows 75,000 to 95,000 clones, under 80% of them singletons. This clone was recorded a few times. This CDR3 spans 13 amino acids. The V end was cut by 3 bases, the J end by 4 bases, with 9 bases between. The specimen sequenced was peripheral blood. This TCR came from a man aged 55 to 70 with COVID-19, enrolled during active disease. The chain combines TRBV12-3 or TRBV12-4 with TRBJ1-1; D unresolved. CDR3 bases: TGTGCCAGCAGTTTGTCGGGAGGCACTGAAGCTTTCTTT. Translated, it gives CASSLSGGTEAFF.